Following are 19 T cell receptor beta chains from one sample sequenced in a study of blood T cell repertoires in COVID-19. Sequenced by immunoSEQ multiplex PCR; TCRdb stores in-frame clones only, minus some. The table has 250,000 to 350,000 clones, roughly 90% seen once. Material: PBMCs or T cells enriched from blood (not recorded which). These receptors all come from a woman aged 18-29 years who had recovered from COVID-19.

CDR3 loop: CSASGGTGGGKTQYF. The DNA of the CDR3 is TGCAGTGCTAGTGGGGGGACAGGGGGCGGGAAGACCCAGTACTTC. The chain has TRBV20-1 and TRBJ2-5; 12 bases are shared with TRBD1. The CDR3 contains 15 residues. V lost 3 bases and J lost 6; bases outside the gene matches: 8. CDR1 and CDR2 (germline): DFQATT, SNEGSKA (reference sequence).

The rearrangement links TRBV7-2 to TRBJ2-3, with D hard to call. Germline CDR1 reads SGHTA; CDR2 reads FQGNSA. V dropped 3 bases and J dropped 2 bases, with 9 bases sitting between them. The CDR3 is 14 residues long. For the CDR3, the DNA is TGTGCCAGCAGCTTTATTGAGGTCACAGATACGCAGTATTTT. It yields the protein CASSFIEVTDTQYF.

V gene TRBV18 combines with J gene TRBJ1-3; 7 bases are shared with TRBD1. The CDR3 has 16 residues. From germline, CDR1 is KGHSH and CDR2 LQKENI. The V segment lost 3 bases and the J segment 0 bases; nucleotides outside the gene matches: 5. This CDR3 reads CASSPTTGFSGNTIYF. CDR3 DNA: TGTGCCAGCTCACCTACGACAGGGTTCTCTGGAAACACCATATATTTT. Drawing the rest from reference TRBV18 and TRBJ1-3, the complete variable domain is NAGVMQNPRHLVRRRGQEARLRCSPMKGHSHVYWYRQLPEEGLKFMVYLQKENIIDESGMPKERFSAEFPKEGPSILRIQQVVRGDSAAYFCASSPTTGFSGNTIYFGEGSWLTVV.

In nucleotides, the CDR3 is TGTGCCAGCAGTTTATATGGACTTAATGAAAAACTGTTTTTT. Its translation: CASSLYGLNEKLFF. The chain is built from TRBV27 and TRBJ1-4; D unclear. The germline CDR1 and CDR2 sequences are MNHEY and SMNVEV (reference sequence). CDR3 length: 14 residues. With 1 base removed from V and 4 bases from J, the gap between germline ends came to 7 bases.

CDR3 DNA sequence: TGCGCCAGCAGCCAAGGGGCAAGGGACTCAACTAATGAAAAACTGTTTTTT. Its protein is CASSQGARDSTNEKLFF. The chain links TRBV4-3 to TRBJ1-4; possibly TRBD1 for D (5 bases). The CDR3 runs 17 residues. CDR1 and CDR2 (germline): LGHNA, YSLEER. Between the trimmed V and J ends, which lost 1 base and 0 bases, there was a span of 12 bases.

This clone was seen just once. The DNA for the CDR3 is TGTGCCAGCAGTTTAGGACAGATAGATACGCAGTATTTT. The encoded protein is CASSLGQIDTQYF. V usage is TRBV7-3 and J usage is TRBJ2-3; a possible D gene is TRBD1 (6 bases). CDR1 and CDR2 from the germline V gene are SGHTA and FQGTGA. The CDR3 loop spans 13 amino acids. Trimming stripped 6 bases from V and 5 bases from J, with 12 bases between.

The V and J genes are TRBV28 and TRBJ1-4; D possibly corresponds to TRBD1 (5 bases). The CDR3 spans 15 residues. With 5 bases removed from V and 7 bases from J, the gap between germline ends came to 17 bases. Germline CDR1 reads MDHEN; CDR2 reads SYDVKM. The CDR3 is CASSPSGGQSEKLFF. The CDR3, as DNA: TGTGCCAGCAGTCCGTCGGGGGGTCAATCTGAAAAACTGTTTTTT.

The rearrangement links TRBV29-1 to TRBJ1-1; D possibly corresponds to TRBD1 (6 bases). V lost 6 bases and J lost 4, with 18 bases in between. The CDR3 length is 14 residues. Germline CDR1 and CDR2: SQVTM and ANQGSEA. The CDR3 nucleotides read TGCAGCGTAGAGATGACAGGAGGAGGCACTGAAGCTTTCTTT. This encodes CSVEMTGGGTEAFF.

The V and J genes are TRBV9 and TRBJ2-1; 7 bases align to TRBD2. Germline V gene lookup returns CDR1 SGDLS and CDR2 YYNGEE. V was pared by 0 bases and J by 3 bases, with 6 bases of the junction left unmatched. This CDR3 is built from 16 residues. CDR3 region: CASSVGVGLVYNEQFF. Here the CDR3 DNA reads TGTGCCAGCAGCGTAGGGGTTGGACTAGTCTACAATGAGCAGTTCTTC.

This rearrangement joins TRBV7-3 to TRBJ1-2; unclear D gene. V was trimmed by 3 bases and J by 1 base, leaving 6 bases between them. The CDR3 contains 13 residues. CDR1 is SGHTA, CDR2 FQGTGA, per germline. The CDR3 reads CASSLGNNYGYTF. Here the CDR3 DNA reads TGTGCCAGCAGCTTGGGCAATAACTATGGCTACACCTTC.

The V and J genes are TRBV18 and TRBJ2-1; a possible D gene is TRBD2 (6 bases). Germline-derived CDR1 and CDR2 are KGHSH and LQKENI. This CDR3 region has 12 residues. V was shortened by 3 bases and J by 15 bases, with 15 bases between the two germline ends. CDR3 residues: CASSPPGTGRFF. In nucleotides, the CDR3 is TGTGCCAGCTCACCTCCCGGGACTGGCCGGTTCTTC.

In DNA form, the CDR3 reads TGTGCCAGCAGGCTAGCGGGAGACTCCTACAATGAGCAGTTCTTC. Its protein is CASRLAGDSYNEQFF. This chain connects TRBV7-9 to TRBJ2-1; 10 bases fit TRBD2. Trimming at V came to 6 bases and at J to 0 bases, leaving 2 bases not matched to a gene. CDR1 and CDR2 from the germline V gene are SEHNR and FQNEAQ (reference sequence). The CDR3 runs 15 residues. The full variable domain, in which reference TRBV7-9 and TRBJ2-1 provide the parts outside the CDR3, is DTGVSQNPRHKITKRGQNVTFRCDPISEHNRLYWYRQTLGQGPEFLTYFQNEAQLEKSRLLSDRFSAERPKGSFSTLEIQRTEQGDSAMYLCASRLAGDSYNEQFFGPGTRLTVL.

This clone was observed once. At one end the junction does not follow the germline gene, possibly because of a read error. This chain uses TRBV6-5 with TRBJ1-2; D might be TRBD1 (6 bases). CDR3 size: 13 residues. In germline, CDR1 is MNHEY, CDR2 SVGAGI. The DNA of the CDR3 is TGTGCCGGCAGTTCGAGGGGGTGGCAGCGCTACACCTTC. It yields the protein CAGSSRGWQRYTF.

The J gene is TRBJ2-5, the V gene TRBV7-9; tentatively, D is TRBD2 (5 bases). The CDR3 is made up of 15 amino acids. Germline V CDR1 and CDR2: SEHNR, FQNEAQ (reference sequence). Trimming shortened V by 2 bases and J by 2 bases, and 12 bases separated the two germline ends. For the CDR3, the DNA is TGTGCCAGCAGCTTAAGCGGCCAGTATCAAGAGACCCAGTACTTC. Translated, it gives CASSLSGQYQETQYF.

The genes are TRBV5-4 and TRBJ2-2, with a weak D call TRBD1 (6 bases). Germline values: CDR1 SGHNT, CDR2 YYREEE (reference sequence). The length of the CDR3 is 17 residues. Trimming cost V 5 bases and J 5 bases, with 22 bases left between them. The CDR3 DNA reads TGTGCCAGCAGACCGCCACCGGGACACGAGAAGACCGGGGAGCTGTTTTTT. Protein product: CASRPPPGHEKTGELFF. The entire variable domain, with the rest obtained from reference TRBV5-4 and TRBJ2-2, is as follows: ETGVTQSPTHLIKTRGQQVTLRCSSQSGHNTVSWYQQALGQGPQFIFQYYREEENGRGNFPPRFSGLQFPNYSSELNVNALELDDSALYLCASRPPPGHEKTGELFFGEGSRLTVL.

This clone was seen only a few times. The rearrangement uses TRBV7-8 and TRBJ1-1; D gene ambiguous. Germline CDR1 SGHVS, CDR2 FQNEAQ. Deletions cut 1 base from V and 5 bases from J, with 17 bases between. The CDR3 sequence is 16 residues long. Here the CDR3 reads CASSLESFTSGTEAFF. The DNA for the CDR3 is TGTGCCAGCAGCTTAGAATCTTTTACCTCGGGTACTGAAGCTTTCTTT.

This chain joins TRBV5-1 and TRBJ1-2; the match to TRBD1 covers 9 bases. The CDR3 runs 11 residues. Germline V lookup: CDR1 SGHRS, CDR2 YFSETQ. The trim removed 6 bases at V and 14 bases at J, leaving 8 bases unmatched. This CDR3 is CASNGTGFRTF. CDR3 nucleotides: TGCGCCAGCAATGGGACAGGGTTTAGGACCTTC. Full variable domain (remainder filled in from reference TRBV5-1 and TRBJ1-2): KAGVTQTPRYLIKTRGQQVTLSCSPISGHRSVSWYQQTPGQGLQFLFEYFSETQRNKGNFPGRFSGRQFSNSRSEMNVSTLELGDSALYLCASNGTGFRTFGSGTRLTVV.

The chain carries TRBV7-2 and TRBJ2-1; tentative D call: TRBD2 (6 bases). The V end lost 1 base, the J end lost 4 bases, and 14 bases lay between the germline ends. There are 16 residues in the CDR3. Germline CDR1 SGHTA, CDR2 FQGNSA. The CDR3 DNA is TGTGCCAGCAGCTTAGGAACGGAGGGCCTATACAATGAGCAGTTCTTC. Amino acid sequence: CASSLGTEGLYNEQFF.

The genes are TRBV15 and TRBJ1-2, with a possible D match to TRBD1 (5 bases). Germline V gene sequence: CDR1 LNHNV, CDR2 YYDKDF (reference sequence). V lost 3 bases, J lost 1 base, and 9 bases lay in between. The CDR3 consists of 14 residues. CDR3 sequence: CATSSWGGNYGYTF. The CDR3 nucleotides are TGTGCCACCAGCAGTTGGGGCGGTAACTATGGCTACACCTTC.